The 31 T cell receptor beta chains reported below all come from one sample, sequenced in a study of cytomegalovirus exposure and HLA in healthy donors. The study ran its PCR with 60 Vbeta and 13 Jbeta primers. Profiling relied on immunoSEQ multiplex PCR, and the TCRdb table lists in-frame clones only, not all of them. There are roughly 150,000 clones in the sample; around 68% occur only once, and over 9.5% lies in the top ten. The material sequenced was PBMCs. The receptor set was obtained from a man aged 25 to 40 in good health and CMV-seropositive.

The gene calls are TRBV5-1 and TRBJ2-1; D is perhaps TRBD1 (5 bases). Trimming removed 1 base from V and 4 bases from J, with 15 bases in between. Germline V gene lookup returns CDR1 SGHRS and CDR2 YFSETQ. The CDR3 is 16 residues long. The CDR3 spells CASSLRGQDLYNEQFF. CDR3 nucleotide sequence: TGCGCCAGCAGCTTGAGGGGTCAGGATTTGTACAATGAGCAGTTCTTC.

The chain uses TRBV19 and TRBJ1-4; maybe TRBD1 (6 bases). Trimming removed 4 bases at V and 8 bases at J, with 11 bases between. From germline, CDR1 is LNHDA and CDR2 SQIVND (reference sequence). This CDR3 has 13 amino acids. CDR3 nucleotides: TGTGCCAGTAGTAGCCGTAGGGGGGAAAAACTGTTTTTT. Translated, it gives CASSSRRGEKLFF.

The chain recombines TRBV6-1 with TRBJ1-6; maybe TRBD1 (5 bases). Per the germline V gene, CDR1 is MNHNS and CDR2 is SASEGT. Trimming stripped 8 bases from V and 9 bases from J, with 14 bases between. The length of the CDR3 is 13 residues. The CDR3 is CASALQEGSPLHF. DNA for the CDR3: TGTGCCAGCGCATTACAGGAAGGTTCACCCCTCCACTTT.

The chain carries TRBV9 and TRBJ2-1, with 11 nucleotides matching TRBD1. Germline V gene data show CDR1 as SGDLS and CDR2 as YYNGEE. Trimming removed 4 bases from V and 8 bases from J; junction bases left unmatched: 17. The CDR3 has 18 amino acids. The CDR3 DNA reads as TGTGCCAGCAGCCCTCCGGAGGACAGGGGGCGAAGGTATTATGAGCAGTTCTTC. Its protein product is CASSPPEDRGRRYYEQFF.

As to this clone: One end of the junction does not line up with germline, which may come from a read error. The chain is built from TRBV2 and TRBJ2-7, with D possibly matching TRBD1 (6 bases). The CDR3 extends over 17 amino acids. Germline lookup yields CDR1 SNHLY and CDR2 FYNNEI. The CDR3 loop reads CASKYGGGRPLGYERYF. The CDR3 DNA reads as TGTGCCAGCAAATACGGTGGGGGCCGGCCCCTAGGGTACGAGCGGTACTTC.

V gene TRBV5-5 combines with J gene TRBJ1-2; D ambiguous. CDR3 length: 13 amino acids. In germline, CDR1 is SGHKS, CDR2 YYEKEE (reference sequence). V was trimmed by 1 base and J by 8 bases, leaving 12 bases between them. Written as DNA, the CDR3 is TGTGCCAGCAGCTTGATTCATGGAGGAGGCTACACCTTC. Encoded protein: CASSLIHGGGYTF.

This clone has a single count. The chain is built from TRBV19 and TRBJ2-1; 7 bases are shared with TRBD2. Looked up from germline, CDR1 is LNHDA and CDR2 is SQIVND (reference sequence). This CDR3 is 16 amino acids long. After removal of 7 bases from V and 6 bases from J, the junction contained 15 bases not matched to a gene. The CDR3 here is CASMGVHQAGSNEQFF. DNA of the CDR3: TGTGCCAGTATGGGGGTCCATCAAGCGGGAAGCAATGAGCAGTTCTTC.

The chain recombines TRBV5-1 with TRBJ1-1, with D possibly being TRBD1 (5 bases). The length of the CDR3 is 15 residues. The germline gives CDR1 SGHRS, CDR2 YFSETQ. V lost 0 bases and J 1 base, leaving 10 bases between the germline ends. For the CDR3, the DNA is TGCGCCAGCAGCTTGGCTTTTCAGGGGAACACTGAAGCTTTCTTT. Translated, it gives CASSLAFQGNTEAFF.

This chain uses TRBV5-5 with TRBJ1-5; perhaps TRBD1 as D (6 bases). Germline V CDR1 and CDR2: SGHKS, YYEKEE (reference sequence). The CDR3 has 18 amino acids. V was pared by 6 bases and J by 0 bases, with 22 bases between. This CDR3 is CASNPGGQGGYSNQPQHF. As DNA, the CDR3 is TGTGCCAGCAACCCCGGGGGGCAGGGAGGATATAGCAATCAGCCCCAGCATTTT.

This chain links TRBV29-1 with TRBJ1-1; possibly TRBD1 for D (6 bases). The germline V gene encodes CDR1 SQVTM and CDR2 ANQGSEA. V shed 6 bases and J shed 1 base, with 18 bases lying between them. The CDR3 has 15 amino acids. CDR3 region: CSVGFGGTGNTEAFF. The CDR3 DNA reads as TGCAGCGTGGGCTTTGGGGGCACGGGGAACACTGAAGCTTTCTTT.

V and J are TRBV7-8 and TRBJ2-7, with 8 bases identical to TRBD2. Germline loops: CDR1 SGHVS, CDR2 FQNEAQ. The CDR3 runs 16 residues. V shed 5 bases, J shed 1 base, and the junction held 10 bases outside the gene matches. CDR3: CASSAIAGTPSYEQYF. In nucleotides, the CDR3 is TGTGCCAGCAGCGCGATAGCGGGAACTCCGTCCTACGAGCAGTACTTC.

This clone was found a few times. This chain uses TRBV30 with TRBJ2-3, with a tentative D call TRBD2 (5 bases). This CDR3 is 13 amino acids long. V was pared by 6 bases and J by 3 bases, with 13 bases between. Germline loops: CDR1 GTSNPN, CDR2 SVGIG (reference sequence). CDR3 sequence reads: CACSRGITDTQYF. In DNA, the CDR3 is TGTGCCTGCTCCCGGGGTATTACAGATACGCAGTATTTT.

The chain joins TRBV28 to TRBJ2-7; D possibly corresponds to TRBD2 (5 bases). V was cut by 10 bases and J by 5 bases, with 21 bases left in between. There are 14 residues in the CDR3. Germline V CDR1 and CDR2: MDHEN, SYDVKM. The CDR3 loop is CATAIGEGVDEQYF. The CDR3 coding sequence is TGTGCCACCGCCATCGGCGAGGGAGTGGACGAGCAGTACTTC.

This sequence joins TRBV27 and TRBJ1-1; D gene uncertain. Deletions cut 7 bases from V and 0 bases from J, with 12 bases between. The CDR3 has 14 residues. The germline CDR1 and CDR2 sequences are MNHEY and SMNVEV (reference sequence). The CDR3 coding sequence is TGTGCCAGCACTACCCCCGGGGTGAACACTGAAGCTTTCTTT. Translation gives CASTTPGVNTEAFF.

The chain is built from TRBV27 and TRBJ2-3; the D gene is possibly TRBD2 (5 bases). The CDR3 runs 12 residues. V was trimmed by 6 bases and J by 6 bases, leaving 10 bases between them. The germline CDR1 and CDR2 sequences are MNHEY and SMNVEV (reference sequence). CDR3 loop: CASSRTGDTQYF. The CDR3 DNA reads TGTGCCAGCAGCAGGACTGGGGATACGCAGTATTTT.

The gene calls are TRBV10-3 and TRBJ2-7, with D maybe TRBD2 (6 bases). Deletions cut 4 bases from V and 5 bases from J, with 24 bases between. Germline V gives CDR1 ENHRY, CDR2 SYGVKD. The CDR3 runs to 17 residues. The CDR3, as DNA: TGTGCCATCAGTGTTGCGGGAAAAGCCTCAAACCGCCACGAGCAGTACTTC. It yields the protein CAISVAGKASNRHEQYF.

The chain has TRBV5-1 and TRBJ1-1; D unclear. The CDR3 loop spans 15 amino acids. Looked up from germline, CDR1 is SGHRS and CDR2 is YFSETQ. Trimming took 4 bases from V and 4 from J, leaving 17 bases between them. The CDR3, as DNA: TGCGCCAGCAGCCTTGTCGATGGGGAGGGCACTGAAGCTTTCTTT. It is translated as CASSLVDGEGTEAFF.

This chain connects TRBV4-2 to TRBJ2-2, with 9 bases that match TRBD1. Germline-derived CDR1 and CDR2 are LGHNA and YNFKEQ. The length of the CDR3 is 17 residues. V was clipped by 0 bases and J by 5 bases; unmatched bases: 7. The CDR3 DNA reads as TGTGCCAGCAGCCAAGATGGACAGGGGTGGGGTACCGGGGAGCTGTTTTTT. This sequence encodes CASSQDGQGWGTGELFF.

V usage is TRBV30 and J usage is TRBJ2-1; D remains unclear. Germline V gives CDR1 GTSNPN, CDR2 SVGIG (reference sequence). This CDR3 is 13 amino acids long. Trimming shortened V by 5 bases and J by 8 bases, and 16 bases separated the two germline ends. The chain's CDR3 is CAWGRRIYDEQFF. DNA of the CDR3: TGTGCCTGGGGGCGCAGGATTTACGATGAGCAGTTCTTC.

The V and J genes are TRBV2 and TRBJ1-2, with 7 bases fitting TRBD1. J lost 5 bases, V lost 8 bases, and 11 bases had no gene match. This CDR3 region has 14 residues. Per germline, CDR1 SNHLY and CDR2 FYNNEI. DNA for the CDR3: TGTGCCAGCCGACAGGGACTGTCATCTTATGGCTACACCTTC. Its protein product is CASRQGLSSYGYTF.

V gene TRBV6-5 combines with J gene TRBJ2-1, with D possibly TRBD1 on 5 matching bases. Trimming pared 10 bases from V and 8 bases from J, leaving 18 bases between. CDR1 and CDR2 (germline): MNHEY, SVGAGI. This CDR3 has 13 amino acids. CDR3 sequence: CATVRRQNDEQFF. The CDR3 bases are TGTGCCACTGTCAGAAGACAGAACGATGAGCAGTTCTTC.

This clone was recorded a few times. The chain employs TRBV10-3 and TRBJ1-2, with TRBD1 as a possible D gene (6 bases). CDR1 and CDR2 from the germline V gene are ENHRY and SYGVKD. The ends were cut back, 0 bases at V and 8 bases at J, with 13 bases in the middle. This CDR3 has 14 residues. CDR3 sequence (DNA): TGTGCCATCAGTGAGTCGAGGGACATTGAAGGCTACACCTTC. Translation: CAISESRDIEGYTF.

This chain links TRBV4-1 with TRBJ2-7; 10 positions match TRBD1. Germline V gene data show CDR1 as MGHRA and CDR2 as YSYEKL. This CDR3 has 15 amino acids. The trim removed 1 base at V and 1 base at J, leaving 1 base unmatched. The CDR3 sequence: CASSQVDRGSYEQYF. The CDR3 DNA reads as TGCGCCAGCAGCCAAGTGGACAGGGGGTCCTACGAGCAGTACTTC.

This clone has just one count. This same CDR3 is encoded by further DNA sequences in the sample. The chain is built from TRBV28 and TRBJ1-2; tentative D call: TRBD1 (6 bases). The germline CDR1 and CDR2 sequences are MDHEN and SYDVKM. V was cut by 6 bases and J by 4 bases, with 12 bases left in between. This CDR3 spans 13 amino acids. This CDR3 is CASSLQGSYGYTF. CDR3 in DNA: TGTGCCAGCAGCTTACAGGGATCCTATGGCTACACCTTC.

The chain links TRBV18 to TRBJ1-1, with D hard to call. This CDR3 region has 13 residues. The germline V gene encodes CDR1 KGHSH and CDR2 LQKENI. V lost 3 bases and J lost 1, with 6 bases in between. The CDR3 coding sequence is TGTGCCAGCTCACCGAGGGCGAACACTGAAGCTTTCTTT. Protein sequence: CASSPRANTEAFF.

The chain employs TRBV6-1 and TRBJ2-7; perhaps TRBD2 as D (5 bases). V was cut by 4 bases and J by 3 bases, with 10 bases left in between. The germline CDR1 and CDR2 sequences are MNHNS and SASEGT. This CDR3 spans 13 amino acids. The CDR3 sequence: CASSVYEGYEQYF. In DNA, the CDR3 is TGTGCCAGCAGTGTATACGAGGGCTACGAGCAGTACTTC.

The chain uses TRBV5-1 and TRBJ1-1, with D unresolved. This CDR3 is built from 13 residues. The germline V and J ends were trimmed by 3 bases and 1 base, with 7 bases remaining between them. Germline V lookup: CDR1 SGHRS, CDR2 YFSETQ. The CDR3: CASSSRENTEAFF. For the CDR3, the DNA is TGCGCCAGCAGCTCTCGGGAGAACACTGAAGCTTTCTTT.

The rearrangement joins TRBV30 to TRBJ1-1; the D gene is possibly TRBD1 (5 bases). The V gene lost 0 bases and the J gene lost 3 bases, with 11 bases spanning the gap. This CDR3 is 14 amino acids long. The V gene's germline CDR1 is GTSNPN and CDR2 SVGIG (reference sequence). Written as DNA, the CDR3 is TGTGCCTGGAGTGTGGGCAGGGTAGACACTGAAGCTTTCTTT. Encoded protein: CAWSVGRVDTEAFF.

This clone appeared a few times. This sequence joins TRBV5-1 and TRBJ2-5; D perhaps matches TRBD1 (7 bases). Trimming left V 4 bases short and J 5 bases short, with 15 bases between. The germline CDR1 and CDR2 sequences are SGHRS and YFSETQ. This CDR3 is 14 amino acids long. The CDR3 DNA sequence: TGCGCCAGCAGCAGAGGACAGGAGGGCGAGACCCAGTACTTC. Protein: CASSRGQEGETQYF. The whole variable domain, remainder taken from reference TRBV5-1 and TRBJ2-5, is KAGVTQTPRYLIKTRGQQVTLSCSPISGHRSVSWYQQTPGQGLQFLFEYFSETQRNKGNFPGRFSGRQFSNSRSEMNVSTLELGDSALYLCASSRGQEGETQYFGPGTRLLVL.

The V call is TRBV27, the J call TRBJ2-7, with 9 bases aligning to TRBD1. V gave up 4 bases and J gave up 4 bases; unmatched junction bases: 2. CDR1 and CDR2 from the germline V gene are MNHEY and SMNVEV (reference sequence). The CDR3 totals 13 residues. The CDR3 coding sequence is TGTGCCAGCAGTTATGGGACAGGGTACGAGCAGTACTTC. Protein: CASSYGTGYEQYF.

V is TRBV2 and J is TRBJ2-5; D perhaps matches TRBD2 (5 bases). This CDR3 comprises 17 residues. The germline CDR1 and CDR2 sequences are SNHLY and FYNNEI. With 5 bases removed from V and 5 bases from J, the gap between germline ends came to 24 bases. The CDR3 sequence is CASSFPGLKARGETQYF. In DNA form, the CDR3 reads TGTGCCAGCAGTTTTCCGGGCCTCAAAGCTAGAGGGGAGACCCAGTACTTC.